This T cell receptor (beta chain) was documented in a study of T cell responses to AZD1222 COVID-19 vaccine. Study results and caveats: The reported proportion of spike-specific TCRs targeting unmutated variant regions was nearly half. Among those given AZD1222, only 6 or 7 were seropositive at baseline. The donors showed a predominance of white British ancestry and of females, with possible underestimation of clonal diversity.

This table comes from immunoSEQ multiplex PCR, and its TCRdb copy is limited to in-frame clones, with some not included. The sample holds about 180,000 clones, roughly 88% seen once. Germline-derived CDR1 and CDR2 are MNHEY and SVGEGT. Trimming left V 0 bases short and J 2 bases short, with 8 bases between. The CDR3 spans 14 residues. Of note for this clone: The antigen is unknown.

Specimen: peripheral blood, collected on day 0 of AZD1222 vaccination. The gene calls are TRBV6-2 or TRBV6-3 and TRBJ2-7; D is possibly TRBD1 (6 bases). The receptor was derived from an adult in good health. The DNA for the CDR3 is TGTGCCAGCAGTTACTCGCCAGGGGCCTACGAGCAGTACTTC. This translates into CASSYSPGAYEQYF.